Below, one TCR beta chain is given with its context. Sequencing was performed with immunoSEQ multiplex PCR; in TCRdb, only in-frame clones are kept and a portion is missing. The table has some 80,000 clones, roughly 86% seen once. This specimen comes from a study of blood T cell repertoires in COVID-19. Between the trimmed V and J ends, which lost 3 bases and 13 bases, there was a span of 12 bases. Germline V gives CDR1 MDHEN, CDR2 SYDVKM. The CDR3 has 11 residues. This chain links TRBV28 with TRBJ1-1; D is undetermined. Sequencing used peripheral blood. The clonotype originates from a human donor in a cohort sampled during active COVID-19. For the CDR3, the DNA is TGTGCCAGCAGTTTTGAGGGCGTCGGTTTCTTT. This encodes CASSFEGVGFF. The whole variable domain, filled in from reference TRBV28 and TRBJ1-1, reads DVKVTQSSRYLVKRTGEKVFLECVQDMDHENMFWYRQDPGLGLRLIYFSYDVKMKEKGDIPEGYSVSREKKERFSLILESASTNQTSMYLCASSFEGVGFFGQGTRLTVV.